The text below deals with one T cell receptor (beta chain). Its antigen is unknown. This sample was taken from a study of PD-1 blockade in classical Hodgkin lymphoma. Profiling relied on immunoSEQ multiplex PCR, and the TCRdb table lists in-frame clones only, not all of them. The sample lists approximately 90,000 clones; 75% to 85% were seen once. Per the germline V gene, CDR1 is SGHNT and CDR2 is YYREEE (reference sequence). V shed 0 bases and J shed 1 base, with 12 bases lying between them. The CDR3 has 16 residues. General observations from the study: Reports indicated that newly diagnosed patients had lower baseline TCR diversity than healthy donors did. The authors excluded patients who started nivolumab under 1 year after ASCT.

Indicated time point: cycle 4 day 1 (C4D1), after five to seven weeks of nivolumab. Every patient relapsed after autologous stem cell transplantation, and brentuximab vedotin exposure varied. Complete response, partial response or progressive disease were the best responses. The sequencing here drew on peripheral blood mononuclear cells (PBMCs), taken before the fourth cycle of nivolumab. The clonotype was recovered from a human donor with classical Hodgkin lymphoma. The chain combines TRBV5-4 with TRBJ2-3, with D tentatively TRBD2 (5 bases). CDR3 sequence reads: CASSLARGAGTDTQYF. The CDR3 bases are TGTGCCAGCAGCTTGGCCAGAGGAGCGGGCACAGATACGCAGTATTTT.